The 22 T cell receptor beta chains presented below share a single source sample, sequenced in a study of OX40 agonist ivuxolimab in advanced cancers. Only in-frame clones appear in the TCRdb table, and some are missing; sequencing was by immunoSEQ multiplex PCR. The table includes about 26,000 clones, approximately 85% detected once. Sample: CD4+ or CD8+ T cells sorted from blood, taken in a trial of the OX40 agonist ivuxolimab. These receptors were obtained from an adult with an advanced solid tumor such as melanoma, head and neck, liver or kidney cancer.

The V call is TRBV9, the J call TRBJ1-6, with 9 bases lining up with TRBD1. From germline, CDR1 is SGDLS and CDR2 YYNGEE. After removal of 4 bases from V and 10 bases from J, the junction contained 6 bases not matched to a gene. The CDR3 spans 14 residues. CDR3 protein: CASSLTGGKSPLHF. The CDR3 DNA follows: TGTGCCAGCAGCCTTACAGGGGGCAAGTCACCCCTCCACTTT.

The chain joins TRBV7-6 to TRBJ1-2; possibly TRBD1 for D (5 bases). Germline lookup yields CDR1 SGHVS and CDR2 FNYEAQ. V was cut by 3 bases and J by 8 bases, with 10 bases left in between. The CDR3 contains 12 residues. CDR3 bases: TGTGCCAGCAGCTTTGACGGGGCCGGCTACACCTTC. Translating gives CASSFDGAGYTF.

The J gene is TRBJ2-7, the V gene TRBV11-2; D is perhaps TRBD2 (5 bases). Trimming took off 5 bases at V and 0 bases at J, with 14 bases between the two ends. The CDR3 is 15 amino acids. Germline V gene lookup returns CDR1 SGHAT and CDR2 FQNNGV. As DNA, the CDR3 is TGTGCCAGCAGCCCTTTTGTGGCGGGCTCCTACGAGCAGTACTTC. It is translated as CASSPFVAGSYEQYF.

The V and J genes are TRBV6-4 and TRBJ2-5, with TRBD1 matching over 8 bases. The J call may be faulty, since TRBJ2-7 better matches the DNA end. The germline CDR1 and CDR2 sequences are MRHNA and SNTAGT. The CDR3 has 14 amino acids. DNA for the CDR3: TGTGCCAGCAGCACTCGGACAGGGCCCTACGAGCAGTACTTC. Translation: CASSTRTGPYEQYF.

This clone was seen only a few times. The V and J genes are TRBV6-1 and TRBJ2-3; TRBD1 is a possible D gene (6 bases). This CDR3 is built from 17 residues. Deletions cut 2 bases from V and 1 base from J, with 16 bases between. The germline CDR1 and CDR2 sequences are MNHNS and SASEGT. The CDR3 loop is CASSEWGRGSGTDTQYF. CDR3 DNA: TGTGCCAGCAGTGAATGGGGCAGGGGTAGCGGCACAGATACGCAGTATTTT.

V gene TRBV11-2 combines with J gene TRBJ2-5, with D possibly TRBD1 on 6 matching bases. The CDR3 has 16 residues. CDR1 and CDR2 (germline): SGHAT, FQNNGV. V was clipped by 1 base and J by 5 bases, with 17 bases between them. CDR3 DNA: TGTGCCAGCAGCTTAGCAGCCGAGGGGGAGTGGGAGACCCAGTACTTC. Translation: CASSLAAEGEWETQYF.

Here the CDR3 reads CASTPFKDRLRDTQYF. CDR3 in DNA: TGTGCCAGCACCCCTTTTAAGGACAGACTTAGGGATACGCAGTATTTT. The chain is built from TRBV2 and TRBJ2-3; the D gene is possibly TRBD1 (6 bases). CDR1 is SNHLY, CDR2 FYNNEI, per germline. CDR3 length: 16 amino acids. The V gene lost 7 bases and the J gene lost 6 bases, with 23 bases spanning the gap.

The chain couples TRBV4-1 to TRBJ1-5, with D possibly TRBD1 on 6 matching bases. Germline V lookup: CDR1 MGHRA, CDR2 YSYEKL. The V and J ends lost 4 bases and 0 bases respectively, with 10 bases between them. The CDR3 is 15 amino acids. CDR3 coding DNA: TGCGCCAGCAGCCCCGGACAGAATAGCAATCAGCCCCAGCATTTT. This gives the protein CASSPGQNSNQPQHF.

This clone was observed a few times. This chain links TRBV5-1 with TRBJ2-3; the D call may be TRBD1 or TRBD2 (5 bases each). Germline CDR1 SGHRS, CDR2 YFSETQ. This CDR3 is 14 amino acids long. Trimming left V 3 bases short and J 3 bases short, with 11 bases between. The CDR3 nucleotides read TGCGCCAGCAGCTCTTGGGGGATTACAGATACGCAGTATTTT. Translated, it gives CASSSWGITDTQYF.

The V call is TRBV6-5, the J call TRBJ1-2; 7 nucleotides align to TRBD1. V trimming: 5 bases; J trimming: 4 bases; junction bases outside the gene matches: 7. This CDR3 comprises 14 residues. Germline V gives CDR1 MNHEY, CDR2 SVGAGI. The CDR3: CASSDFRGTYGYTF. CDR3 in DNA: TGTGCCAGCAGTGACTTCAGGGGGACCTATGGCTACACCTTC.

This chain links TRBV25-1 with TRBJ2-1; TRBD1 or TRBD2 may be the D gene (5 bases each). This CDR3 region has 13 residues. The ends were cut back, 7 bases at V and 10 bases at J, with 17 bases in the middle. Germline loops: CDR1 MGHDK, CDR2 SYGVNS. CDR3 DNA: TGTGCCAGCACCGAATTCGGGGACCGGGAGCAGTTCTTC. Translated, it gives CASTEFGDREQFF.

J is TRBJ2-6 and V is TRBV7-6; D remains unclear. From germline, CDR1 is SGHVS and CDR2 FNYEAQ. CDR3 length: 14 residues. V shed 1 base and J shed 4 bases, with 5 bases lying between them. The CDR3 is CASSLGGGANVLTF. DNA of the CDR3: TGTGCCAGCAGCTTAGGCGGAGGGGCCAACGTCCTGACTTTC.

A single count supports this clone. The chain employs TRBV5-6 and TRBJ2-5; maybe TRBD2 (5 bases). Germline V gene data show CDR1 as SGHDT and CDR2 as YYEEEE. With 4 bases removed from V and 5 bases from J, the gap between germline ends came to 6 bases. CDR3 length: 11 amino acids. Here the CDR3 DNA reads TGTGCCAGCAGCACGGGGGAGACCCAGTACTTC. Residues: CASSTGETQYF.

The chain is built from TRBV5-6 and TRBJ2-7; tentative D call: TRBD1 (6 bases). This CDR3 region has 14 residues. Germline values: CDR1 SGHDT, CDR2 YYEEEE. Between the trimmed V and J ends, which lost 4 bases and 5 bases, there was a span of 16 bases. The CDR3 loop reads CASSPYRDPNEQYF. In DNA, the CDR3 is TGTGCCAGCAGCCCATACAGGGATCCCAACGAGCAGTACTTC. The full variable domain, completed using reference TRBV5-6 and TRBJ2-7, is DAGVTQSPTHLIKTRGQQVTLRCSPKSGHDTVSWYQQALGQGPQFIFQYYEEEERQRGNFPDRFSGHQFPNYSSELNVNALLLGDSALYLCASSPYRDPNEQYFGPGTRLTVT.

The chain carries TRBV15 and TRBJ2-5; 11 bases align to TRBD2. Germline CDR1 reads LNHNV; CDR2 reads YYDKDF (reference sequence). V dropped 5 bases and J dropped 5; count of bases not matched to a gene: 7. The CDR3 is made up of 15 amino acids. CDR3 nucleotide sequence: TGTGCCACCAGCGTTCGACTAGCGGGAAGGGAGACCCAGTACTTC. The encoded protein is CATSVRLAGRETQYF.

This clone was seen a few times. This chain uses TRBV2 with TRBJ2-7; TRBD2 matches at 12 bases. J lost 12 bases, V lost 7 bases, and 4 bases had no gene match. The CDR3 sequence is 11 residues long. Germline CDR1 SNHLY, CDR2 FYNNEI. Here the CDR3 DNA reads TGTGCCAGCATCCTAGCGGGAGGGGGGTACTTC. This codes for CASILAGGGYF. Filled out from reference TRBV2 and TRBJ2-7, the complete variable domain reads EPEVTQTPSHQVTQMGQEVILRCVPISNHLYFYWYRQILGQKVEFLVSFYNNEISEKSEIFDDQFSVERPDGSNFTLKIRSTKLEDSAMYFCASILAGGGYFGPGTRLTVT.

The genes are TRBV15 and TRBJ2-3; 12 bases fit TRBD1. CDR3 size: 16 residues. After removal of 6 bases from V and 4 bases from J, the junction contained 8 bases not matched to a gene. Germline CDR1 reads LNHNV; CDR2 reads YYDKDF (reference sequence). CDR3 sequence reads: CATSRDRGRVADTQYF. Here the CDR3 DNA reads TGTGCCACCAGTAGGGACAGGGGGCGGGTAGCAGATACGCAGTATTTT. The variable domain in full, with the rest retrieved from reference TRBV15 and TRBJ2-3, is DAMVIQNPRYQVTQFGKPVTLSCSQTLNHNVMYWYQQKSSQAPKLLFHYYDKDFNNEADTPDNFQSRRPNTSFCFLDIRSPGLGDTAMYLCATSRDRGRVADTQYFGPGTRLTVL.

V and J are TRBV27 and TRBJ2-7, with 9 bases identical to TRBD2. The CDR3 has 16 residues. With V trimmed by 0 bases and J by 0 bases, 3 bases remained unmatched. Germline V gives CDR1 MNHEY, CDR2 SMNVEV (reference sequence). The DNA for the CDR3 is TGTGCCAGCAGTTTATCATCTAGCGGGACCTCCTACGAGCAGTACTTC. The encoded protein is CASSLSSSGTSYEQYF.

The chain links TRBV5-1 to TRBJ1-6; 11 bases map to TRBD1. V was clipped by 1 base and J by 0 bases; unmatched bases: 18. The CDR3 runs to 23 residues. The germline CDR1 and CDR2 sequences are SGHRS and YFSETQ. The CDR3 loop is CASSLYGQGASSKTSSYNSPLHF. DNA for the CDR3: TGCGCCAGCAGCTTGTACGGACAGGGGGCTAGCTCGAAAACGAGCTCCTATAATTCACCCCTCCACTTT.

The V gene is TRBV19, the J gene TRBJ2-5, with 8 bases identical to TRBD1. The CDR3 sequence is 13 residues long. Trimming took 6 bases from V and 5 from J; bases not matched to a gene: 5. Per germline, CDR1 LNHDA and CDR2 SQIVND (reference sequence). The CDR3, as DNA: TGTGCCAGTAGCCCGGACAGGGCTGAGACCCAGTACTTC. It specifies CASSPDRAETQYF.

The chain joins TRBV27 to TRBJ2-1; D gene ambiguous. The length of the CDR3 is 14 residues. The germline V and J ends were trimmed by 8 bases and 4 bases, with 15 bases remaining between them. From germline, CDR1 is MNHEY and CDR2 SMNVEV (reference sequence). CDR3 region: CASGPTPAYNEQFF. The CDR3, as DNA: TGTGCCAGCGGGCCGACACCGGCATACAATGAGCAGTTCTTC.

The chain employs TRBV7-2 and TRBJ1-3; 8 bases agree with TRBD1. J gave up 0 bases and V 5 bases, and 3 bases lay outside the gene matches. CDR1 is SGHTA and CDR2 is FQGNSA in the germline V gene. This CDR3 spans 15 amino acids. This CDR3 is CASSGTGGSGNTIYF. The CDR3 region has the DNA TGTGCCAGCAGCGGGACAGGCGGCTCTGGAAACACCATATATTTT.